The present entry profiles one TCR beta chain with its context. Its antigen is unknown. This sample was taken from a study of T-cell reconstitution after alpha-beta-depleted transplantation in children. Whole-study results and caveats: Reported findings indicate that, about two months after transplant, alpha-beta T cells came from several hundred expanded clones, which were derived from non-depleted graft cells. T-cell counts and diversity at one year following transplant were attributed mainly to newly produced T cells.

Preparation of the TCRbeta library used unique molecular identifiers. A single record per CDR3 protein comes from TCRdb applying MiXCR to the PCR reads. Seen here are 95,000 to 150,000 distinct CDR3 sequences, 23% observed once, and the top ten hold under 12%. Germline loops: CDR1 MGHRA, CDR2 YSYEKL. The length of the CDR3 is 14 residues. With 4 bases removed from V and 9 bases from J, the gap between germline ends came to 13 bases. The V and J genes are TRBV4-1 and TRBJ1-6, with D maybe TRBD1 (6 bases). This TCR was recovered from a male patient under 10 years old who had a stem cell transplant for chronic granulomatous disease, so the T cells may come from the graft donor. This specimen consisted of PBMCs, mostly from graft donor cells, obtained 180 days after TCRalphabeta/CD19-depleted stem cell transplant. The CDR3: CASSPTGPGSPLHF. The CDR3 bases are TGCGCCAGCAGCCCAACAGGGCCTGGTTCACCCCTCCACTTT.